This T cell receptor (beta chain) was recovered during a study of chemoradiotherapy in HPV16-positive cancers (dated by TCRdb to 2021 to 2024). In the study overall: Candidate HPV-specific T-cell clones and common TCR motifs were defined through functional T-cell assays on cells from two HPV16-positive patients. Next, the candidate HPV-specific TCRs and motifs were followed in TCR repertoires from under 95 patients with HPV-related cancers. The study asked whether T-cell immunity against the HPV oncoproteins E6 and E7 changes during chemoradiotherapy and whether it affects survival.

CDR1 and CDR2 are read off the germline V gene as SGHRS and YFSETQ. The CDR3 has 11 amino acids, counting the end cysteine and phenylalanine. Only the CDR3 DNA stays, 33 bases, in frame from base 1. The junction shows trimming of 3 bases on V and 0 bases on J, plus 1 base between the germline ends. The method behind the library was the immunoSEQ multiplex PCR assay. TCRdb stores this immuneACCESS table with in-frame sequences only. Part of the clones is absent; in the studies checked, under half of the shortfall reflects unresolved V genes, and no reason is known for the rest. The sample table holds 9,500 to 15,000 clones, of which around 66% were seen once. Jointly, the top ten make up 15% to 20% of the sample. The paper's findings and limits, for the study overall: Expansion of candidate HPV-specific clones and E7-related TCR motifs was observed in the tumor microenvironment during treatment, whereas no such expansion was observed for non-HPV-specific T cells. Among HPV16-positive patients, expansion of HPV-responsive T cells during chemoradiotherapy was associated with better recurrence-free survival. The survival association was reported for HPV16-positive patients, and the functional definition of HPV-specific T cells was derived from only a couple of HPV16-positive patients.

About this clone: The antigen this receptor binds is unknown. Per-base quality was not reported, and no clone a single base away is much larger than it.

Repertoires were sampled repeatedly over the course of chemoradiotherapy so that clonal expansion in the tumor microenvironment could be followed. The sample here was taken from a patient who underwent chemoradiotherapy. The TCR originated in a human donor with HPV-associated anogenital cancer. The chain couples TRBV5-1 to TRBJ2-7; the D gene assignment is ambiguous. The CDR3 region reads CASSSSYEQYF. The DNA sequence is as follows: TGCGCCAGCAGCTCCTCCTACGAGCAGTACTTC.